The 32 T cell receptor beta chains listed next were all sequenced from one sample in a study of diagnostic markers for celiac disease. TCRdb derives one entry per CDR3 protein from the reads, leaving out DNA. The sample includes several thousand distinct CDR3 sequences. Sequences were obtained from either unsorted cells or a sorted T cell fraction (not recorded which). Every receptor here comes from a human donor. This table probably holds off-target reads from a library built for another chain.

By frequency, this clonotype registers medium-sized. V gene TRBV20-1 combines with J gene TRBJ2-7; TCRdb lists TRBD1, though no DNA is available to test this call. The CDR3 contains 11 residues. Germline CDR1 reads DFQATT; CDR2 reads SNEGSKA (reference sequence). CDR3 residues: CSANREGEQYF.

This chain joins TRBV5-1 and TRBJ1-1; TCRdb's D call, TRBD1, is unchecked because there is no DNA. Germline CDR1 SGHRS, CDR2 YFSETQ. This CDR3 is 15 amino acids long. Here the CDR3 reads CASSPVGGADTEAFF.

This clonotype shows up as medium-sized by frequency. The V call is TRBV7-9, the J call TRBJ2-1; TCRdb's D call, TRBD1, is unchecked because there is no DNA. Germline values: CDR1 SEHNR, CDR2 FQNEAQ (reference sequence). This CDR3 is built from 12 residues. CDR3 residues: CASSPLGNEQFF. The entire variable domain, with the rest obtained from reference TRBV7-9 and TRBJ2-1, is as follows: DTGVSQNPRHKITKRGQNVTFRCDPISEHNRLYWYRQTLGQGPEFLTYFQNEAQLEKSRLLSDRFSAERPKGSFSTLEIQRTEQGDSAMYLCASSPLGNEQFFGPGTRLTVL.

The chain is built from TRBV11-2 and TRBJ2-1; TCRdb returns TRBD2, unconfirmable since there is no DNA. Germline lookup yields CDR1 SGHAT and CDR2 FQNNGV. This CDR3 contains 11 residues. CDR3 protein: CASSHGLMQFF.

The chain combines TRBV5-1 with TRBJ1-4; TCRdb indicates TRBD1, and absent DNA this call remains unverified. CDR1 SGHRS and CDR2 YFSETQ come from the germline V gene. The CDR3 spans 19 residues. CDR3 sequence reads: CASSASPGQGRATNEKLFF.

The CDR3: CSGGGTATYEQYF. This rearrangement joins TRBV29-1 to TRBJ2-7; as DNA is missing, the TRBD1 call by TCRdb cannot be tested. Germline V gives CDR1 SQVTM, CDR2 ANQGSEA. The CDR3 covers 13 residues.

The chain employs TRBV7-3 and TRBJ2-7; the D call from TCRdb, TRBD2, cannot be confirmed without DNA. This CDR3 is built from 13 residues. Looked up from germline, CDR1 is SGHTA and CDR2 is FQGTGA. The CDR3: CASSKGLGYEQYF.

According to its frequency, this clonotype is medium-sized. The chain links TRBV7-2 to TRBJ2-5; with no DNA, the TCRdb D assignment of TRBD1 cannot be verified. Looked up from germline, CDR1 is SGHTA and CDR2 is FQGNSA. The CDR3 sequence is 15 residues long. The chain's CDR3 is CASSTNPVGGETQYF.

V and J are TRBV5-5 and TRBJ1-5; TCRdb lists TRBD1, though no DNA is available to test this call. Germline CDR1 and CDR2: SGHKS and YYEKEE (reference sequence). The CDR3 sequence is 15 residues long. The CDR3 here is CASSFGTGFNQPQHF.

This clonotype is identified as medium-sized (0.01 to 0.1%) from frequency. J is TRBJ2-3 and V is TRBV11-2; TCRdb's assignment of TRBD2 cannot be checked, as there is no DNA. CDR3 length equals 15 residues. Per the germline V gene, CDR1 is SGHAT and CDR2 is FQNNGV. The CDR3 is CASSSGLAGSDTQYF.

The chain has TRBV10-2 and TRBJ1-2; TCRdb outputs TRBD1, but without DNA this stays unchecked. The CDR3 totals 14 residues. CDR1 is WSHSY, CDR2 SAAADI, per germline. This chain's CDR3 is CASSDGGRPYGYTF.

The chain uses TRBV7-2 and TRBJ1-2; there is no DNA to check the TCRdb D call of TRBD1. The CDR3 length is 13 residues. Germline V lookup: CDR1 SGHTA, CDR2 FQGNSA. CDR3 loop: CASSLDVQYGYTF.

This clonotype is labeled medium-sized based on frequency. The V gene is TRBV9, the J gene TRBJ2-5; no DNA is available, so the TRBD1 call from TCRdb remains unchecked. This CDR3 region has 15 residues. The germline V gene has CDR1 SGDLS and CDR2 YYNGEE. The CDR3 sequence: CASSVGNGRGETQYF.

The CDR3 loop reads CASSYLAGTTEAFF. The rearrangement joins TRBV6-6 to TRBJ1-1. The CDR3 loop spans 14 amino acids. Germline lookup yields CDR1 MNHNY and CDR2 SVGAGI (reference sequence).

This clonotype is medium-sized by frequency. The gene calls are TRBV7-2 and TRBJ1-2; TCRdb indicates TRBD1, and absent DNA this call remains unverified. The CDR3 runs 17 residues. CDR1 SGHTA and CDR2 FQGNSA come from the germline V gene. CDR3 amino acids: CASSRGGTGGAYYGYTF. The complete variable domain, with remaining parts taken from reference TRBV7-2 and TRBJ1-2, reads GAGVSQSPSNKVTEKGKDVELRCDPISGHTALYWYRQSLGQGLEFLIYFQGNSAPDKSGLPSDRFSAERTGGSVSTLTIQRTQQEDSAVYLCASSRGGTGGAYYGYTFGSGTRLTVV.

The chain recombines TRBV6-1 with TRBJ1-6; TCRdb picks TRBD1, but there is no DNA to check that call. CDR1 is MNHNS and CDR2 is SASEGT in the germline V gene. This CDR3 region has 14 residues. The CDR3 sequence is CASSPGWSNSPLHF.

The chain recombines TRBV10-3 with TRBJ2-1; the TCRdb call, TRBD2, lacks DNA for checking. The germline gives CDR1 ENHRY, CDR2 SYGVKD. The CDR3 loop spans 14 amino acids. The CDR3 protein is CAVGAGTSGGEQFF.

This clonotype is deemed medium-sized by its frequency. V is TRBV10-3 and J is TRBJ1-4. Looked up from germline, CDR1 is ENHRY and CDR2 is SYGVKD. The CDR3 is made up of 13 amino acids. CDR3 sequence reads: CAIRERQNEKLFF.

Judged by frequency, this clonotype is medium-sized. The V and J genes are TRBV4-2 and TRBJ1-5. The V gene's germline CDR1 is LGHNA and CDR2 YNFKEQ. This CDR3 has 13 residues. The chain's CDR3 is CASSQTSNQPQHF.

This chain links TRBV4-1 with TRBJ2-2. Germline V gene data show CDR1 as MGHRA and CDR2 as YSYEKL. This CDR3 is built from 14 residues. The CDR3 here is CASSQFRKTGELFF.

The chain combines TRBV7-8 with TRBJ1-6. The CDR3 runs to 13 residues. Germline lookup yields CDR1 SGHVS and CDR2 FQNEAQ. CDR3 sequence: CASSFPTNSPLHF.

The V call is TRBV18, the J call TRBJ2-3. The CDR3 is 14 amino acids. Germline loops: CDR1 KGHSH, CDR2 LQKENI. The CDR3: CASSREHSTDTQYF.

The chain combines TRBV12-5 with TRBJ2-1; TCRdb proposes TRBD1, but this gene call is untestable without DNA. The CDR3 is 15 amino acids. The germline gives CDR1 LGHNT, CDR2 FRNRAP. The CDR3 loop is CASGGGEVSYNEQFF.

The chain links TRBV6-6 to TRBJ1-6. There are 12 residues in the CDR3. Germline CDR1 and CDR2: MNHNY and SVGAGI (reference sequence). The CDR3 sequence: CASAQNNSPLHF.

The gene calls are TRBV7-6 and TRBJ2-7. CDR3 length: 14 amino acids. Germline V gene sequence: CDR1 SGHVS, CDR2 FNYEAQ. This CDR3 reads CASSSGRDSYEQYF.

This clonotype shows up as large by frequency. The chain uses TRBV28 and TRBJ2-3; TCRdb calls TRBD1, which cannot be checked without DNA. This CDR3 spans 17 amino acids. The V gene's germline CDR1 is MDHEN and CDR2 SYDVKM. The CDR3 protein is CASSLLGGPVLTDTQYF. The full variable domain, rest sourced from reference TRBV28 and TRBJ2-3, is DVKVTQSSRYLVKRTGEKVFLECVQDMDHENMFWYRQDPGLGLRLIYFSYDVKMKEKGDIPEGYSVSREKKERFSLILESASTNQTSMYLCASSLLGGPVLTDTQYFGPGTRLTVL.

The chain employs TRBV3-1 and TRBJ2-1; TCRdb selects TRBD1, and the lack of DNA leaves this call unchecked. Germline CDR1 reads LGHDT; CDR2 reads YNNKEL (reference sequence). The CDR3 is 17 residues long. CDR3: CASSQDVGASSYNEQFF.

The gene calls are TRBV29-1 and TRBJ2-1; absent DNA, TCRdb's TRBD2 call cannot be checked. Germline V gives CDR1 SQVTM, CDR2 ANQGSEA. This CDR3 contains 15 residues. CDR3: CSVEVWLAGDNEQFF.

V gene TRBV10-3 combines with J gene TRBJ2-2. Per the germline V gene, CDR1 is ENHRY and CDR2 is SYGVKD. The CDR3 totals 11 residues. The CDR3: CAISETGELFF.

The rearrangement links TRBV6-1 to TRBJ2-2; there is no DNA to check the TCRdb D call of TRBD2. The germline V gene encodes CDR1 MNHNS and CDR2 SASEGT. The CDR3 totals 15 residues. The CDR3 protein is CASSEEAAATGELFF.

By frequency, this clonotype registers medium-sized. Here the CDR3 reads CASSEPGVSEQYF. The chain employs TRBV2 and TRBJ2-7. The CDR3 has 13 residues. Germline lookup yields CDR1 SNHLY and CDR2 FYNNEI.

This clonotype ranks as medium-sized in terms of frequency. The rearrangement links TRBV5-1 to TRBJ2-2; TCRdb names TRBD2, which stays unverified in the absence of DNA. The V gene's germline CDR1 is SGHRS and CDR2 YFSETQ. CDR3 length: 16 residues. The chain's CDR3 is CASSLGSGDWTGELFF. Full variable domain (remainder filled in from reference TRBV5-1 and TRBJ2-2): KAGVTQTPRYLIKTRGQQVTLSCSPISGHRSVSWYQQTPGQGLQFLFEYFSETQRNKGNFPGRFSGRQFSNSRSEMNVSTLELGDSALYLCASSLGSGDWTGELFFGEGSRLTVL.